The rows below give T cell receptor beta chains drawn from one sample of a study of blood T cell repertoires in COVID-19. Here immunoSEQ multiplex PCR was the method, and the copy in TCRdb shows in-frame clones only, minus some. The sample includes about 110,000 clones, 76% of them seen just once. Material: peripheral blood. The receptors shown here come from a woman older than 75 with acute or convalescent COVID-19. The CDR3 runs from the conserved cysteine through the conserved F or W. The D gene is left open where the match is weak. Clone size is given for some rows only: seen once, a few or many times, or a class if the clone is expanded.

J: TRBJ1-1; D: NA; size: few; V: TRBV2; CDR3: CASSHRTGRATEAFF; DNA: TGTGCCAGCAGTCACAGAACAGGGCGGGCCACTGAAGCTTTCTTT
J: TRBJ2-2; D: NA; size: few; V: TRBV7-8; CDR3: CASSSNTGELFF; DNA: TGTGCCAGCAGCTCAAACACCGGGGAGCTGTTTTTT
J: TRBJ1-2; D: NA; size: NA; V: TRBV2; CDR3: CASSLRGIGDYTF; DNA: TGTGCCAGCAGTTTAAGGGGGATAGGAGACTACACCTTC
J: TRBJ2-7; D: TRBD1; size: NA; V: TRBV2; CDR3: CASSETLGTGSEQYF; DNA: TGTGCCAGCAGTGAAACGCTAGGGACAGGGTCCGAGCAGTACTTC
J: TRBJ2-1; D: TRBD2; size: NA; V: TRBV2; CDR3: CASSPLAGGNNEQFF; DNA: TGTGCCAGCAGTCCACTAGCGGGGGGGAACAATGAGCAGTTCTTC
J: TRBJ1-1; D: NA; size: NA; V: TRBV7-2; CDR3: CASSLQTRPSRNTEAFF; DNA: TGTGCCAGCAGCTTACAAACACGTCCATCTCGGAACACTGAAGCTTTCTTT
J: TRBJ1-5; D: NA; size: NA; V: TRBV5-1; CDR3: CASSSGDGNQPQHF; DNA: TGCGCCAGCAGCTCAGGGGACGGCAATCAGCCCCAGCATTTT
J: TRBJ1-1; D: TRBD1; size: NA; V: TRBV5-1; CDR3: CASRLQGGTTEAFF; DNA: TGCGCCAGCAGACTGCAGGGGGGCACCACTGAAGCTTTCTTT
J: TRBJ1-2; D: TRBD1; size: NA; V: TRBV5-1; CDR3: CASSIGQAPYGYTF; DNA: TGCGCCAGCAGCATAGGACAGGCCCCCTATGGCTACACCTTC
J: TRBJ2-1; D: TRBD1; size: NA; V: TRBV18; CDR3: CASSPKGDRGYNEQFF; DNA: TGTGCCAGCTCACCTAAGGGGGACAGGGGGTACAATGAGCAGTTCTTC
J: TRBJ2-5; D: NA; size: NA; V: TRBV3-1/TRBV3-2; CDR3: CASSQDRTGGQETQYF; DNA: TGTGCCAGCAGCCAAGATAGGACAGGAGGGCAAGAGACCCAGTACTTC
J: TRBJ1-5; D: NA; size: NA; V: TRBV2; CDR3: CASSEEGTPRPQHF; DNA: TGTGCCAGCAGTGAAGAAGGGACACCCAGACCCCAGCATTTT
J: TRBJ1-2; D: NA; size: NA; V: TRBV9; CDR3: CASSVAGGPGYTF; DNA: TGTGCCAGCAGCGTAGCAGGAGGGCCCGGCTACACCTTC
J: TRBJ2-1; D: TRBD1; size: NA; V: TRBV11-2; CDR3: CASSPGQGRDNEQFF; DNA: TGTGCCAGCAGCCCTGGACAGGGTCGCGACAATGAGCAGTTCTTC
J: TRBJ2-5; D: NA; size: NA; V: TRBV10-1; CDR3: CASSDQLANQETQYF; DNA: TGCGCCAGCAGTGACCAACTAGCTAACCAAGAGACCCAGTACTTC
J: TRBJ1-3; D: NA; size: NA; V: TRBV6-5; CDR3: CASRSSGNTIYF; DNA: TGTGCCAGCAGGAGCTCTGGAAACACCATATATTTT
J: TRBJ1-4; D: NA; size: once; V: TRBV6-5; CDR3: CASSPRQAANQRVFF; DNA: TGTGCCAGCTCCCCCCGACAGGCCGCAAATCAGAGGGTGTTTTTT
J: TRBJ2-4; D: NA; size: NA; V: TRBV3-1/TRBV3-2; CDR3: CASSRPGGSIQYF; DNA: TGTGCCAGCAGCCGGCCGGGGGGCAGCATTCAGTACTTC
J: TRBJ1-2; D: TRBD1; size: NA; V: TRBV28; CDR3: CASSFGQGVYGYTF; DNA: TGTGCCAGCAGTTTTGGACAGGGGGTCTATGGCTACACCTTC
J: TRBJ2-5; D: TRBD1; size: NA; V: TRBV18; CDR3: CASSLARGRQETQYF; DNA: TGTGCCAGCTCATTAGCTAGGGGGCGGCAAGAGACCCAGTACTTC
J: TRBJ2-5; D: NA; size: NA; V: TRBV5-4; CDR3: CASSRRMGATRGETQYF; DNA: TGTGCCAGCAGCAGGCGGATGGGAGCGACGAGGGGGGAGACCCAGTACTTC
J: TRBJ2-1; D: NA; size: few; V: TRBV10-1; CDR3: CASNIANEQFF; DNA: TGCGCCAGCAATATCGCGAATGAGCAGTTCTTC
J: TRBJ1-1; D: TRBD1; size: once; V: TRBV27; CDR3: CASSPRTGDEAFF; DNA: TGTGCCAGCAGTCCCCGGACAGGGGATGAAGCTTTCTTT
J: TRBJ1-3; D: NA; size: NA; V: TRBV11-2; CDR3: CASSLHSGNTIYF; DNA: TGTGCCAGCAGCTTACACTCTGGAAACACCATATATTTT
J: TRBJ2-7; D: NA; size: few; V: TRBV28; CDR3: CASSSPGQELTLKEGEQYF; DNA: TGTGCCAGCAGTTCCCCTGGACAGGAGCTGACTCTCAAGGAGGGCGAGCAGTACTTC
J: TRBJ1-5; D: TRBD1; size: once; V: TRBV18; CDR3: CASSPPGQGTQPQHF; DNA: TGTGCCAGCTCACCCCCGGGACAGGGAACGCAGCCCCAGCATTTT
J: TRBJ2-7; D: TRBD1; size: NA; V: TRBV6-5; CDR3: CASSYGQGSDEQYF; DNA: TGTGCCAGCAGCTATGGACAGGGAAGCGACGAGCAGTACTTC
J: TRBJ2-2; D: NA; size: NA; V: TRBV10-1; CDR3: CASGHRVTGELFF; DNA: TGCGCCAGCGGACACAGAGTCACCGGGGAGCTGTTTTTT
J: TRBJ2-7; D: TRBD2; size: NA; V: TRBV6-2/TRBV6-3; CDR3: CASSGGEAGASYEQYF; DNA: TGTGCCAGCAGTGGCGGTGAAGCGGGGGCCTCCTACGAGCAGTACTTC
J: TRBJ2-2; D: NA; size: NA; V: TRBV11-3; CDR3: CASSSGTNTGELFF; DNA: TGTGCCAGCAGCTCCGGGACGAACACCGGGGAGCTGTTTTTT
J: TRBJ1-1; D: TRBD1; size: NA; V: TRBV2; CDR3: CASIAGTGNTEAFF; DNA: TGTGCCAGTATTGCCGGGACAGGGAACACTGAAGCTTTCTTT
J: TRBJ1-5; D: TRBD1; size: once; V: TRBV29-1; CDR3: CSVVTGIANQPQHF; DNA: TGCAGCGTTGTGACAGGGATAGCCAATCAGCCCCAGCATTTT
J: TRBJ1-5; D: NA; size: NA; V: TRBV28; CDR3: CASSLYGQGRQPQHF; DNA: TGTGCCAGCAGTTTATATGGGCAGGGCAGACAGCCCCAGCATTTT
J: TRBJ2-3; D: NA; size: NA; V: TRBV2; CDR3: CASSVRQATDTQYF; DNA: TGTGCCAGCAGTGTGAGACAGGCAACAGATACGCAGTATTTT
J: TRBJ1-1; D: TRBD1; size: NA; V: TRBV10-1; CDR3: CASSGTGTGLVNTEAFF; DNA: TGCGCCAGCAGTGGAACCGGGACAGGGCTTGTGAACACTGAAGCTTTCTTT